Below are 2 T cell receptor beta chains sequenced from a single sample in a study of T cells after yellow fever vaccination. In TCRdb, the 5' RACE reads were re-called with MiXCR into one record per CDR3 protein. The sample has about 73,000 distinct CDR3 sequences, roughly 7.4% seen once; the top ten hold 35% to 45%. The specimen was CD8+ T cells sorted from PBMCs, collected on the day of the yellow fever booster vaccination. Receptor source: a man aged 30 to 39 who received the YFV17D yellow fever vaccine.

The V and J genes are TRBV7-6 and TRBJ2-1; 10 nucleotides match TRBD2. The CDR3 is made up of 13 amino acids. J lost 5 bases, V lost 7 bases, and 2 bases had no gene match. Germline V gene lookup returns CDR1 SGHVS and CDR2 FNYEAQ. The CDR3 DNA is TGTGCCAGCACGCTAGCGGGGGACAATGAGCAGTTCTTC. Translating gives CASTLAGDNEQFF.

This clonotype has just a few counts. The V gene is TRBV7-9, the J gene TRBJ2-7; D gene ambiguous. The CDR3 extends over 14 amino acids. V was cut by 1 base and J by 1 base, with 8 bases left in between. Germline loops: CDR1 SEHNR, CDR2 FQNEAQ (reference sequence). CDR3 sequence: CASSLGGPSYEQYF. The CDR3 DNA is TGTGCCAGCAGCTTAGGTGGGCCGTCCTACGAGCAGTACTTC. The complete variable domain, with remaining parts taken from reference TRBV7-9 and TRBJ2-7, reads DTGVSQNPRHKITKRGQNVTFRCDPISEHNRLYWYRQTLGQGPEFLTYFQNEAQLEKSRLLSDRFSAERPKGSFSTLEIQRTEQGDSAMYLCASSLGGPSYEQYFGPGTRLTVT.